The source of this T cell receptor beta chain is a study of T cell changes during pregnancy in multiple sclerosis. From germline, CDR1 is MNHNS and CDR2 SASEGT. CDR3 size: 15 residues. V was trimmed by 0 bases and J by 7 bases, leaving 13 bases between them. Assay: immunoSEQ multiplex PCR; the TCRdb copy retains only in-frame clones and omits some. Of approximately 44,000 clones in the sample, around 90% were seen once. The sequencing here drew on CD4+ T cells from peripheral blood mononuclear cells, taken before pregnancy. The receptor comes from a female donor with multiple sclerosis, enrolled in a pregnancy study. The V and J genes are TRBV6-1 and TRBJ2-1; D gene unclear. This CDR3 is CASSEAPYAENEQFF. The CDR3 coding sequence is TGTGCCAGCAGTGAAGCGCCCTATGCGGAGAATGAGCAGTTCTTC.